This TCR beta chain was sequenced during a study of T cell responses to AZD1222 COVID-19 vaccine (dated by TCRdb to the early 2020s). Context from the whole study: A total of just over 230 trial participants underwent TCR sequencing, of whom roughly 210 had received two doses of AZD1222 and around 25 had received two doses of the MenACWY control vaccine. Trial participants were enrolled by age into 18-55, 56-69 and 70-plus year subgroups, with about 150, 28 and 57 TCR-sequenced participants respectively.

The full study reports these points: Reportedly, almost half of the unique spike-specific TCRs recognized epitopes lying outside the regions that are mutated in the B.1.351 and B.1.1.7 variants. Participants were mostly white British and included more females than males, and it was suggested by the authors that clonal diversity may have been underestimated. Because no day 14 peak-response samples were available, repertoires were characterized only after the peak T cell response. Vaccine-associated CD4 TCRs spanned the whole spike protein, with dominant responses in regions 160-218 and 743-854. Spike-specific TCR breadth and depth rose significantly after two AZD1222 doses compared with day 0 and with MenACWY recipients. In the small 56-69-year group, the increase in depth fell short of significance, most likely because of low power. Conclusions about previously exposed vaccinees are limited because only a handful of AZD1222 recipients were SARS-CoV-2 seropositive at baseline.

The CDR3 regions of human TCRbeta chains were subjected to immunosequencing. As for how the authors treated the data: TCRs in the repertoires were matched against a reference library of SARS-CoV-2-specific TCRs that had been generated with the MIRA antigen-specificity platform. Breadth was defined as the fraction of unique TCRs that were SARS-CoV-2-associated. Depth was defined as the fraction of total T cells that were SARS-CoV-2-associated. Each spike-specific TCR was assigned to its reactive spike region and to a CD4 or CD8 class using the MIRA data. Log10-transformed breadth and depth values were compared by one-way ANOVA with Sidak's multiple comparisons tests. TCRdb mirrors the immuneACCESS table, restricted to in-frame sequences. Some clones are absent from its copies; in checked studies, under half trace to an unresolved V gene, and the reason for the others is unknown. From that table come the V and J calls and clone size; the DNA was used to work out D and trimming. For this sample there are around 120,000 clones; 85% to 95% appear just once. 5% of the sample is held by the ten biggest clonotypes.

Notes on this clone: There is no known antigen for this receptor. No much larger clonotype is one base removed from it; base qualities were not supplied.

Per the publication, the time point label means: about 28 days (+/-7) after the second vaccine dose. AZD1222 recipients given second doses at about 4 weeks or at about 12 weeks were pooled, since spike-specific TCR depth and breadth were not found to differ between the two schedules. Vaccinee samples came from UK trials COV001 and COV002, including a single-blind randomized controlled phase 2/3 trial of AZD1222 (ChAdOx1 nCoV-19) in healthy adults. Trial participant PBMC samples were collected at day 0 and day 28 after the second dose for TCRbeta chain sequencing. CDR1 and CDR2, per the germline V gene (reference sequence), are DFQATT and SNEGSKA. Including the terminal cysteine and phenylalanine, the CDR3 comprises 16 residues. Just the 48-base CDR3 DNA is kept, in frame starting at base 1. Deletion took 3 bases off V and 4 bases off J, with a span of 19 bases between the germline ends.

This specimen consisted of peripheral blood, obtained 28 days after the second AZD1222 dose. The rearranged segments are TRBV20-1 and TRBJ1-5; TRBD1 is a possible D gene, resting on 5 matching bases. This sequence was found in an adult who received the AZD1222 COVID-19 vaccine. This receptor carries the CDR3 CSASKVGAGLNQPQHF. The DNA sequence is given as TGCAGTGCTAGTAAGGTAGGGGCTGGATTGAATCAGCCCCAGCATTTT.